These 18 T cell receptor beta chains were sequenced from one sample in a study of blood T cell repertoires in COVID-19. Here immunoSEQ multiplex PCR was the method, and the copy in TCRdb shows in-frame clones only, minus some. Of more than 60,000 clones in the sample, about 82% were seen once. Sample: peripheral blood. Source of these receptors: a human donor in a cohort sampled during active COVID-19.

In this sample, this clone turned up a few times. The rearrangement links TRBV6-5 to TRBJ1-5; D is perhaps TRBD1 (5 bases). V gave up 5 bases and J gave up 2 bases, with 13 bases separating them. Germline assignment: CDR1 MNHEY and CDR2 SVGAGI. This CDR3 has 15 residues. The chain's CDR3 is CASSREATGNQPQHF. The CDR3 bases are TGTGCCAGCAGTAGGGAGGCGACAGGCAATCAGCCCCAGCATTTT.

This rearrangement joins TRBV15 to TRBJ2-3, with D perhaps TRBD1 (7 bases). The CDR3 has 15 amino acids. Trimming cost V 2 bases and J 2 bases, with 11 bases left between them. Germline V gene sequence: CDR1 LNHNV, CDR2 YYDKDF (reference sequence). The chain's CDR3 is CATSRQGGITDTQYF. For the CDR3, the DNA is TGTGCCACCAGCAGACAGGGGGGAATCACAGATACGCAGTATTTT.

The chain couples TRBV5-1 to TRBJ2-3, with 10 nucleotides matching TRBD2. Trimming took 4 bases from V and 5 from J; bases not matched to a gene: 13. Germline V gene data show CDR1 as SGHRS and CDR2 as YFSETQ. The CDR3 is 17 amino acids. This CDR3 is CASSPPGSGGAGDTQYF. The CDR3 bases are TGCGCCAGCAGCCCCCCGGGGAGCGGGGGGGCGGGAGATACGCAGTATTTT.

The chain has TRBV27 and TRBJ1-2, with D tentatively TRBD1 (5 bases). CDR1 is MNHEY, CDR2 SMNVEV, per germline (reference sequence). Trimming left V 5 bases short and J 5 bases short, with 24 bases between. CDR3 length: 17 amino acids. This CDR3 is CASSPDSLFRGRYGYTF. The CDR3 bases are TGTGCCAGCAGTCCCGACAGCTTATTTCGTGGTCGGTATGGCTACACCTTC.

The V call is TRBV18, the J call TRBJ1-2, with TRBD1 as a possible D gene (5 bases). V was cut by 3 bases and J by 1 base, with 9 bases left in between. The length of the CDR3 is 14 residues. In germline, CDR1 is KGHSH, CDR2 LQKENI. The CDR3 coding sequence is TGTGCCAGCTCACCCGGGACTCTTAACTATGGCTACACCTTC. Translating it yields CASSPGTLNYGYTF.

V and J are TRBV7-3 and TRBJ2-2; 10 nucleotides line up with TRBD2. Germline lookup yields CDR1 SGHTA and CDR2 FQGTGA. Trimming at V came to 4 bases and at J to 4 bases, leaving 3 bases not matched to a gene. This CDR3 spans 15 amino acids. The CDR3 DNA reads TGTGCCAGCAGCTGGGCTAGCGGGGGCACCGGGGAGCTGTTTTTT. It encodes CASSWASGGTGELFF.

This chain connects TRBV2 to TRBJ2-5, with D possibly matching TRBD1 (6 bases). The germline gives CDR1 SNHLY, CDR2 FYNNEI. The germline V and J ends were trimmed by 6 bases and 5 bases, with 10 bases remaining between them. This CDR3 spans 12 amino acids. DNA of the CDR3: TGTGCCAGCAGATATGACAGGGAGACCCAGTACTTC. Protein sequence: CASRYDRETQYF.

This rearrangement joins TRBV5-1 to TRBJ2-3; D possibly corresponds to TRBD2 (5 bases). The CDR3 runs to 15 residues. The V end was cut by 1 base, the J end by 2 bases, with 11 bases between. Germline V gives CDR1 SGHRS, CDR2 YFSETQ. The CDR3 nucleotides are TGCGCCAGCAGCTTGAGCGGATCATACACAGATACGCAGTATTTT. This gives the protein CASSLSGSYTDTQYF.

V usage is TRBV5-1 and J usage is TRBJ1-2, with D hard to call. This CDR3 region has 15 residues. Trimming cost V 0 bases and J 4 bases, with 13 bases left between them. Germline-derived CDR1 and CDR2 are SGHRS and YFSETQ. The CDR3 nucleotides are TGCGCCAGCAGCTTGGATGGCACCTCCGTCTATGGCTACACCTTC. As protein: CASSLDGTSVYGYTF.

The CDR3 region is CASSLRQGGRGRLEETQYF. CDR3 nucleotides: TGTGCCAGCAGCTTAAGGCAGGGGGGTAGGGGGCGGTTAGAAGAGACCCAGTACTTC. This chain links TRBV7-2 with TRBJ2-5, with a tentative D call TRBD1 (7 bases). The CDR3 consists of 19 residues. Germline CDR1 is SGHTA and CDR2 is FQGNSA. V was cut by 2 bases and J by 3 bases, with 25 bases left in between.

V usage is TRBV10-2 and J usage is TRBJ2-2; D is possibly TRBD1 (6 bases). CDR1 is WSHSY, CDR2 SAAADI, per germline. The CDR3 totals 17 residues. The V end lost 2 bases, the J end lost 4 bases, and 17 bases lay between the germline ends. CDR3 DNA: TGCGCCAGCAGTGAGGCATCCGGGACACTAATCACCGGGGAGCTGTTTTTT. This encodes CASSEASGTLITGELFF.

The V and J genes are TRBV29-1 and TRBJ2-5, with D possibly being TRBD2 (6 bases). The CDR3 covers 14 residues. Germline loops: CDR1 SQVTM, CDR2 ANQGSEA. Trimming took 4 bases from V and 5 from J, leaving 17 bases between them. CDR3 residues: CSVGPGGRGETQYF. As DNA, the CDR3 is TGCAGCGTTGGCCCCGGAGGGCGAGGGGAGACCCAGTACTTC.

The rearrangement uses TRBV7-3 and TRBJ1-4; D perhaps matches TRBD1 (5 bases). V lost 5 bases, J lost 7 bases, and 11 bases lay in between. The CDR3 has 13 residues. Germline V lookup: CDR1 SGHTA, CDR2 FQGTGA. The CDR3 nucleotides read TGTGCCAGCAGCCAGGGTACCGGTGAAAAACTGTTTTTT. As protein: CASSQGTGEKLFF.

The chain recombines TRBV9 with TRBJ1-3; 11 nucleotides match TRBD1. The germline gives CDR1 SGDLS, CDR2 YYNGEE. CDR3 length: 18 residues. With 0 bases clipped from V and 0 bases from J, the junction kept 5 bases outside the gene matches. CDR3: CASSVAPGTGGSGNTIYF. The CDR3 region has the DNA TGTGCCAGCAGCGTAGCCCCAGGGACAGGGGGCTCTGGAAACACCATATATTTT.

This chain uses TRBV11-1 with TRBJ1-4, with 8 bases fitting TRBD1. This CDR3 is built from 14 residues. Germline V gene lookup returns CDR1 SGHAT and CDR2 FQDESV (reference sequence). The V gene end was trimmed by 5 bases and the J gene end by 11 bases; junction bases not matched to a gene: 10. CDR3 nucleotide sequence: TGTGCCAGCAGCGCCGGACAGGGAAAGCACAAACTGTTTTTT. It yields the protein CASSAGQGKHKLFF.

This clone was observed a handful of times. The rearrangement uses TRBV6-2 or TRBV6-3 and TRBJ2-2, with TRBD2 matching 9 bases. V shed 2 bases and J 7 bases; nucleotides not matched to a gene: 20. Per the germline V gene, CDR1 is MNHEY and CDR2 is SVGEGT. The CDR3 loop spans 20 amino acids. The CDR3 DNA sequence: TGTGCCAGCAGTTACAAGCAATTTAGCGGGGGAATTCGACAGGTCGGGGAGCTGTTTTTT. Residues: CASSYKQFSGGIRQVGELFF.

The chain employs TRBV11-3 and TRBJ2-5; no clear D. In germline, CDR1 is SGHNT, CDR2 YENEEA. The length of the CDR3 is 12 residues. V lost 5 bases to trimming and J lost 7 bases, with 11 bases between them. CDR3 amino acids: CASSDGRGTQYF. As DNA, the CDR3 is TGTGCCAGCAGCGACGGAAGAGGGACCCAGTACTTC.

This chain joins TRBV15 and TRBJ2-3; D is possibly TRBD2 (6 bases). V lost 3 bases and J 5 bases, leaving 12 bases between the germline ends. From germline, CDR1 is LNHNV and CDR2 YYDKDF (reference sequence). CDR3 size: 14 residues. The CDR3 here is CATSRAGRGDTQYF. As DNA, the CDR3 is TGTGCCACCAGCAGGGCGGGACGAGGAGATACGCAGTATTTT.